These 10 T cell receptor beta chains share one sample of origin, sequenced in a study of cytomegalovirus exposure and HLA in healthy donors (dated by TCRdb to the late 2010s). Libraries came from the immunoSEQ multiplex PCR assay. For the multiplex PCR, a mixture combining 60 forward primers for TCR Vbeta segments and 13 reverse primers for TCR Jbeta segments was used. TCRdb carries this immuneACCESS record with in-frame sequences only. Its versions omit some clonotypes, under half of them owing to an unresolved V gene in the studies checked, with the rest unexplained. Recorded for this sample are 95,000 to 150,000 clones; about 62% of them occurred a single time. The leading ten clones occupy about 8.9% of the sample. The sequenced sample consisted of PBMCs. The receptor source for this set is a woman aged 40 to 50 in good health and CMV-seropositive.

V gene TRBV6-1 combines with J gene TRBJ1-1; D possibly corresponds to TRBD1 (5 bases). Germline CDR1 is MNHNS and CDR2 is SASEGT. The CDR3 runs 13 residues. Trimming shortened V by 3 bases and J by 5 bases, and 10 bases separated the two germline ends. CDR3 in amino acids: CASSDREETEAFF. CDR3 coding DNA: TGTGCCAGCAGTGACAGGGAGGAAACTGAAGCTTTCTTT.

A few counts support this clone. This chain uses TRBV7-3 with TRBJ2-1; 11 bases are shared with TRBD2. J lost 9 bases, V lost 7 bases, and 8 bases had no gene match. This CDR3 region has 14 residues. Germline values: CDR1 SGHTA, CDR2 FQGTGA. CDR3 sequence: CASNLAGGSSEQFF. CDR3 coding DNA: TGTGCCAGCAACCTAGCGGGAGGATCCAGTGAGCAGTTCTTC.

In its sample, this clone was seen once. The chain carries TRBV11-2 and TRBJ2-3; D uncertain. The CDR3 sequence is 17 residues long. Germline CDR1 is SGHAT and CDR2 is FQNNGV. Trimming cost V 0 bases and J 0 bases, with 13 bases left between them. The CDR3 DNA reads as TGTGCCAGCAGCTTAGAGGCGGCAGCGTTTAGCACAGATACGCAGTATTTT. It encodes CASSLEAAAFSTDTQYF.

The chain recombines TRBV4-1 with TRBJ1-1; weak D call: TRBD1 (6 bases). The CDR3 spans 18 residues. Trimming took off 0 bases at V and 6 bases at J, with 23 bases between the two ends. From germline, CDR1 is MGHRA and CDR2 YSYEKL. DNA for the CDR3: TGCGCCAGCAGCCAAGAGACCTATCCGACAGGTGGTAACGCTGAAGCTTTCTTT. Residues: CASSQETYPTGGNAEAFF.

The CDR3 loop is CASSLGGWDTEAFF. The CDR3 nucleotides are TGTGCCAGCAGCCTGGGGGGGTGGGACACTGAAGCTTTCTTT. V and J are TRBV7-9 and TRBJ1-1; D perhaps matches TRBD1 (5 bases). V gave up 5 bases and J gave up 3 bases, with 13 bases separating them. CDR1 is SEHNR, CDR2 FQNEAQ, per germline (reference sequence). There are 14 residues in the CDR3.

The chain is built from TRBV12-5 and TRBJ2-3; D may be TRBD1 (6 bases). Trimming cost V 2 bases and J 4 bases, with 10 bases left between them. CDR1 is LGHNT and CDR2 is FRNRAP in the germline V gene. This CDR3 has 14 amino acids. CDR3 residues: CASGLSPGADTQYF. CDR3 in DNA: TGTGCTAGTGGTTTGTCCCCAGGGGCAGATACGCAGTATTTT.

Only one count was recorded for this clone. CDR3 region: CSASRSGAFF. For the CDR3, the DNA is TGCAGTGCTAGTCGTTCGGGAGCTTTCTTT. This sequence joins TRBV20-1 and TRBJ1-1; D is undetermined. The V end was cut by 3 bases, the J end by 10 bases, with 9 bases between. CDR3 length equals 10 residues. Germline V CDR1 and CDR2: DFQATT, SNEGSKA (reference sequence).

The V and J genes are TRBV6-5 and TRBJ2-7, with D possibly TRBD1 on 6 matching bases. There are 12 residues in the CDR3. The V gene lost 5 bases and the J gene lost 4 bases, with 9 bases spanning the gap. Germline values: CDR1 MNHEY, CDR2 SVGAGI. The CDR3 spells CASSVQGYEQYF. DNA of the CDR3: TGTGCCAGCAGTGTACAGGGTTACGAGCAGTACTTC.

The chain joins TRBV2 to TRBJ2-1; 7 nucleotides line up with TRBD2. This CDR3 has 14 amino acids. V gave up 6 bases and J gave up 6 bases; unmatched junction bases: 8. Germline V CDR1 and CDR2: SNHLY, FYNNEI. CDR3 sequence reads: CASRGGRAPNEQFF. The CDR3 nucleotides read TGTGCCAGCAGAGGTGGGAGGGCCCCCAATGAGCAGTTCTTC.

V is TRBV5-4 and J is TRBJ2-3, with TRBD2 identical over 11 bases. Looked up from germline, CDR1 is SGHNT and CDR2 is YYREEE (reference sequence). The CDR3 length is 14 residues. With V trimmed by 3 bases and J by 5 bases, 2 bases remained unmatched. The CDR3 bases are TGTGCCAGCAGCTCGACTAGCGGGGAAGATACGCAGTATTTT. It is translated as CASSSTSGEDTQYF.